This TCR beta chain appears in the sequencing data of a study of CD8 T cells in ankylosing spondylitis. Whole-study findings and limits: Reportedly, disease-linked clones are significantly enriched in ankylosing spondylitis patients' matched synovial fluid. Among TCR beta sequences, a motif of several highly homologous variants appeared characteristic of ankylosing spondylitis blood.

The germline V and J ends were trimmed by 1 base and 1 base, with 8 bases remaining between them. The CDR3 extends over 15 amino acids. Library preparation for TCR beta used quantitative 5'-RACE with molecular barcodes. MiXCR, applied by TCRdb to the 5' RACE reads, yields one record per CDR3 protein. Of hundreds of thousands of distinct CDR3 sequences listed, about 13% were seen once; the top ten hold about 6.5%. This clonotype has just a few counts. Its antigen is not identified. Sequencing used blood, either unsorted or a sorted T cell fraction (not recorded which). The V gene is TRBV12-3 or TRBV12-4, the J gene TRBJ2-1; D remains ambiguous. The sequence was collected from a male donor with ankylosing spondylitis. Here the CDR3 DNA reads TGTGCCAGCAGTTTAGGTGACTTATCCTACAATGAGCAGTTCTTC. This sequence encodes CASSLGDLSYNEQFF.